The present entry profiles one T cell receptor beta chain with its context. The antigen is not known. The source of the sample is a study of response to subunit inactivated influenza vaccine. General observations from the study: A suggestion made by the authors is that each seasonal influenza vaccination recruits few new T cells.

TCRdb ran MiXCR on the RT-PCR reads and lists one entry per CDR3 protein. Of around 710,000 distinct CDR3 sequences detected, approximately 14% appear once; the ten largest clones hold 5.5% to 8%. CDR3 length equals 13 residues. CDR1 and CDR2 (germline): SGDLS, YYNGEE. With V trimmed by 10 bases and J by 6 bases, 13 bases remained unmatched. The sample in question was PBMCs from blood, obtained approximately 15 days before vaccination. The V and J genes are TRBV9 and TRBJ2-7; TRBD1 agrees at 7 bases. The clonotype comes from a man in his fifties who received an inactivated influenza vaccine. CDR3 sequence reads: CAGSRDSWSEQYF. Written as DNA, the CDR3 is TGTGCCGGCTCCCGGGACAGTTGGTCCGAGCAGTACTTC.